This T cell receptor beta chain stems from a study of T cells in Graves' hyperthyroidism and ophthalmopathy (dated by TCRdb to the late 2010s). Background on the whole study: TCR V-J signatures able to tell the groups apart were searched for in a discovery cohort of 95 or so patients, of whom about 40 had Graves' ophthalmopathy and around 58 had stable Graves' hyperthyroidism. An independent validation cohort of around 19 hyperthyroidism patients and approximately 17 patients who later progressed to ophthalmopathy tested prospective prediction of ophthalmopathy. The roughly 100 discovery patients were randomly divided into training and test sets at a 7:3 ratio. The study also compared thyroid tissue and blood T-cell repertoires from five or six Graves' hyperthyroidism patients. Once sampling was done, hyperthyroidism patients were given methimazole at a starting dose of 30 mg daily, whereas ophthalmopathy patients were given high-dose intravenous methylprednisolone. The paper reports TCR Vbeta CDR3 sequencing of 135 peripheral blood samples: 40 to 45 ophthalmopathy, over 70 hyperthyroidism and approximately 17 progressor patients.

The TCR beta CDR3 regions were amplified from RNA transcripts. For the first round of RT-PCR on the TCR CDR3, the HTBI primer set was used together with the Qiagen OneStep RT-PCR kit. The libraries were constructed in a second round of multiplex PCR and then size-selected and purified. Libraries were sequenced paired-end with 100 bp reads on an Illumina HiSeq2000. The study's processing was this. SOAPnuke was used to process the raw data, throwing out any read that contained adapters or uncalled bases, had a mean Phred below 15, or lacked an exact constant-primer or identifier match. COPE v1.2.5 was used to merge high-quality paired reads, and clonotypes were defined as unique nucleotide sequences. MiTCR v1.1 was used to align the clonotypes against IMGT TRBV, TRBD and TRBJ reference segments. Analysis was restricted to V-J combinations with a frequency above 0.0001, which covered roughly 99% of repertoires. A TCS score was defined as the ratio of F50 (clonal expansion) to E x V (chaos), with BLOSUM62-based TCRdist applied between CDR3 peptides within each V-J. Welch's t-statistics and random forest reduced just over 500 V-J features to around 14, which were used in a naive Bayes classifier (R e1071). The Morisita-Horn index was used to measure how similar the thyroid and blood repertoires were. Through fastp at Q25 and MiXCR, TCRdb rebuilt clones from the public reads, retaining in-frame beta chains. Rows merge per CDR3 protein into single entries with the most common DNA and genes. The V and J calls follow TCRdb's processing rather than the paper's. Here the sample has hundreds of thousands of distinct CDR3 sequences; nearly 45% occur a single time. The ten largest clones represent less than 9% of the sample.

With regard to this clonotype: No cognate antigen has been identified for it. No per-base quality is available; no much larger clone lies one base away.

The CDR3, cysteine through phenylalanine, is 13 amino acids long. Of the read, only the CDR3 DNA is kept; its 39 bases are in frame from base 1. Trimming at the junction amounts to 1 base on V and 11 bases on J, and the germline ends lie 12 bases apart. From a lookup of the germline V gene (reference sequence), CDR1 and CDR2 are LNHNV and YYDKDF. Exclusion was applied to patients with uncontrolled infections, other autoimmune diseases, pregnancy or lactation. Diagnoses were based on clinical symptoms, serum thyroxine and TRAb, thyroid ultrasound and orbital computed tomography. Total RNA was extracted using Trizol reagent, and RNA quality was assessed on an Agilent 2100 Bioanalyzer. Points the paper makes about the study in general: In validation, the model predicted progression to ophthalmopathy with approximately 71% sensitivity and 72% to 85% specificity, a median of around six months before onset. Sample size was not statistically predetermined, and investigators were not blinded to group allocation. Ophthalmopathy was separated from stable hyperthyroidism by a 13 V-J signature model, with 87.88% sensitivity and 81% to 82% specificity obtained in cross-validation and 80%/75% obtained in testing. Most expanded thyroid clonotypes (frequency above 0.001) were also detected in blood, suggesting blood repertoires may reflect thyroid immune responses.

The sequence links TRBV15 to TRBJ1-5; perhaps TRBD1 is the D gene, with 5 bases matching. The sample was peripheral blood or thyroid tissue (not recorded which). This TCR came from an adult man with Graves' disease, either hyperthyroidism or ophthalmopathy (not recorded which). The CDR3 in this case is CATSRGQQETQHF. The DNA sequence follows: TGTGCCACCAGCAGAGGACAGCAAGAGACCCAGCATTTT.